The 17 T cell receptor beta chains listed next were all sequenced from one sample in a study of CD8 T cells in ankylosing spondylitis. Study-level points and caveats: Seemingly characteristic of ankylosing spondylitis blood was a TCR beta motif consisting of roughly 8 highly homologous variants.

Antigens of these TCRs are unknown. TCRdb analysed the 5' RACE reads with MiXCR anew, one entry per CDR3 protein. The table lists 450,000 to 550,000 distinct CDR3 sequences, approximately 5% of them singletons. The material sequenced was blood, either unsorted or a sorted T cell fraction (not recorded which). The receptors here all came from a male donor with ankylosing spondylitis.

This clonotype was recorded at least ten times. The rearrangement joins TRBV29-1 to TRBJ1-2; TRBD1 might be the D (5 bases). CDR1 is SQVTM and CDR2 is ANQGSEA in the germline V gene. The CDR3 sequence is 13 residues long. The V and J ends lost 7 bases and 1 base respectively, with 13 bases between them. Written as DNA, the CDR3 is TGCAGCGCCCCCCAGGGCAGTAACTATGGCTACACCTTC. The encoded protein is CSAPQGSNYGYTF.

This rearrangement joins TRBV11-2 to TRBJ2-1; D gene ambiguous. The germline gives CDR1 SGHAT, CDR2 FQNNGV. Trimming left V 5 bases short and J 9 bases short, with 20 bases between. The CDR3 is 15 amino acids. The CDR3 loop is CASSPARYLFSEQFF. In DNA form, the CDR3 reads TGTGCCAGCAGCCCCGCTCGGTACTTATTTAGTGAGCAGTTCTTC.

In its sample, this clonotype was seen many times. The rearrangement joins TRBV7-9 to TRBJ1-2; the D gene is possibly TRBD1 (5 bases). CDR3 length equals 12 residues. Germline V gene data show CDR1 as SEHNR and CDR2 as FQNEAQ (reference sequence). V gave up 8 bases and J gave up 2 bases, with 9 bases separating them. CDR3 protein: CASQGANYGYTF. DNA for the CDR3: TGTGCCAGCCAGGGAGCGAACTATGGCTACACCTTC.

CDR3 sequence (DNA): TGTGCCAGCAGCTTAGGCAGGGTTAATAATTCACCCCTCCACTTT. This gives the protein CASSLGRVNNSPLHF. The rearrangement uses TRBV7-2 and TRBJ1-6; tentative D call: TRBD1 (5 bases). V shed 1 base and J shed 5 bases, with 9 bases lying between them. The V gene's germline CDR1 is SGHTA and CDR2 FQGNSA. This CDR3 comprises 15 residues.

The CDR3 spells CASSFSPDSYEQYF. Here the CDR3 DNA reads TGTGCCAGCAGCTTCTCACCAGACTCCTACGAGCAGTACTTC. The genes are TRBV7-9 and TRBJ2-7; D ambiguous. CDR1 is SEHNR and CDR2 is FQNEAQ in the germline V gene (reference sequence). The CDR3 spans 14 residues. Trimming stripped 3 bases from V and 0 bases from J, with 9 bases between.

This clonotype came up many times. V gene TRBV10-3 combines with J gene TRBJ1-2; maybe TRBD1 (6 bases). The germline CDR1 and CDR2 sequences are ENHRY and SYGVKD. The CDR3 runs 15 residues. Trimming pared 6 bases from V and 4 bases from J, leaving 18 bases between. Here the CDR3 DNA reads TGTGCCATCAGAACCACTACAGGGCCTGGCTATGGCTACACCTTC. Encoded protein: CAIRTTTGPGYGYTF.

This clonotype has at least ten counts. This chain links TRBV4-1 with TRBJ2-2, with D maybe TRBD2 (6 bases). CDR1 is MGHRA, CDR2 YSYEKL, per germline. The ends were cut back, 0 bases at V and 0 bases at J, with 11 bases in the middle. The CDR3 has 17 residues. DNA for the CDR3: TGCGCCAGCAGCCAAGATCTTAGACTAGCGAACACCGGGGAGCTGTTTTTT. Its protein is CASSQDLRLANTGELFF.

At least ten counts were recorded for this clonotype. V gene TRBV5-1 combines with J gene TRBJ2-1, with no clear D. This CDR3 spans 14 amino acids. The V end lost 0 bases, the J end lost 3 bases, and 7 bases lay between the germline ends. Germline V lookup: CDR1 SGHRS, CDR2 YFSETQ. The CDR3: CASSLGSRYNEQFF. For the CDR3, the DNA is TGCGCCAGCAGCTTGGGGTCCCGCTACAATGAGCAGTTCTTC.

This clonotype appeared a few times. V and J are TRBV5-1 and TRBJ2-4; 8 bases fit TRBD1. Germline V gene data show CDR1 as SGHRS and CDR2 as YFSETQ. V shed 4 bases and J 0 bases; nucleotides not matched to a gene: 6. This CDR3 has 16 amino acids. DNA for the CDR3: TGCGCCAGCAGCCCACGGACAGGGCAAGCCAAAAACATTCAGTACTTC. Amino acid sequence: CASSPRTGQAKNIQYF.

This clonotype was counted ten times or more. This chain uses TRBV5-1 with TRBJ2-2; a possible D gene is TRBD1 (5 bases). The germline V gene has CDR1 SGHRS and CDR2 YFSETQ. Between the trimmed V and J ends, which lost 0 bases and 7 bases, there was a span of 10 bases. The CDR3 covers 14 residues. CDR3 nucleotide sequence: TGCGCCAGCAGCTTGGCCAGGGTCGACGGGGAGCTGTTTTTT. The encoded protein is CASSLARVDGELFF.

Many counts were recorded for this clonotype. This chain links TRBV29-1 with TRBJ2-3; D perhaps matches TRBD2 (6 bases). There are 15 residues in the CDR3. The V end was cut by 4 bases, the J end by 4 bases, with 18 bases between. The germline gives CDR1 SQVTM, CDR2 ANQGSEA. CDR3 in DNA: TGCAGCGTTGTCCCCCGGGAGAAAGATTCAGATACGCAGTATTTT. Translated, it gives CSVVPREKDSDTQYF.

Many counts were recorded for this clonotype. CDR3 sequence: CAISPGQGGQETQYF. The DNA of the CDR3 is TGTGCCATCAGTCCAGGACAGGGTGGCCAAGAGACCCAGTACTTC. The genes are TRBV10-3 and TRBJ2-5, with 8 bases identical to TRBD1. Germline CDR1 ENHRY, CDR2 SYGVKD. V was clipped by 5 bases and J by 1 base; unmatched bases: 6. The CDR3 contains 15 residues.

This rearrangement joins TRBV7-8 to TRBJ2-6; D perhaps matches TRBD2 (6 bases). The CDR3 length is 16 residues. Germline lookup yields CDR1 SGHVS and CDR2 FQNEAQ. Trimming stripped 5 bases from V and 5 bases from J, with 16 bases between. CDR3 coding DNA: TGTGCCAGCAGCCCCCCAGCGGGCGTCTGGGCCAACGTCCTGACTTTC. It translates to CASSPPAGVWANVLTF.

This clonotype has ten or more counts. This chain joins TRBV5-1 and TRBJ1-4; possible D gene TRBD1, 6 bases. Germline V gene sequence: CDR1 SGHRS, CDR2 YFSETQ. This CDR3 contains 15 residues. Trimming pared 4 bases from V and 2 bases from J, leaving 12 bases between. In DNA, the CDR3 is TGCGCCAGCAGCATGGGGGCAACGACTAATGAAAAACTGTTTTTT. The encoded protein is CASSMGATTNEKLFF.

This clonotype was counted at least ten times. Here the CDR3 DNA reads TGTGCCAGCAGCTTCCGGGGAAGGGGGTCCTACGAGCAGTACTTC. Translated: CASSFRGRGSYEQYF. The chain links TRBV5-4 to TRBJ2-7, with a weak D call TRBD1 (6 bases). Germline V gene lookup returns CDR1 SGHNT and CDR2 YYREEE (reference sequence). The CDR3 runs 15 residues. Trimming removed 2 bases at V and 1 base at J, with 13 bases between.

This clonotype was recorded many times. The CDR3 is CASALLAGVTDTQYF. The CDR3 nucleotides read TGTGCCAGCGCTCTCCTAGCGGGAGTAACAGATACGCAGTATTTT. V usage is TRBV27 and J usage is TRBJ2-3, with 10 nucleotides matching TRBD2. Trimming cost V 8 bases and J 3 bases; bases outside gene matches: 8. The CDR3 runs 15 residues. Germline lookup yields CDR1 MNHEY and CDR2 SMNVEV (reference sequence).

The CDR3 sequence is CALAGGPTTYNEQFF. In DNA, the CDR3 is TGTGCACTAGCGGGAGGGCCCACTACGTACAATGAGCAGTTCTTC. The V and J genes are TRBV6-2 or TRBV6-3 and TRBJ2-1; 13 bases match TRBD2. The CDR3 covers 15 residues. The germline V gene encodes CDR1 MNHEY and CDR2 SVGEGT.